This record covers a single T cell receptor beta chain. Its antigen is not identified. The data stem from a study of T cell responses to AZD1222 COVID-19 vaccine. Broader study findings: CD4 TCRs associated with vaccination spanned spike, dominating at 160-218 and 743-854. Nearly half of spike-specific TCRs reportedly go after variant regions that carry no mutations.

The CDR3 has 16 amino acids. V was pared by 2 bases and J by 5 bases, with 9 bases of the junction left unmatched. Per germline, CDR1 LGHNA and CDR2 YSLEER. Sequencing was performed with immunoSEQ multiplex PCR; in TCRdb, only in-frame clones are kept and a portion is missing. The sample carries more than 110,000 clones, more than 75% recorded once. The chain is built from TRBV4-3 and TRBJ1-1, with 9 positions matching TRBD1. The receptor comes from an adult who received the AZD1222 COVID-19 vaccine. Sequenced material: peripheral blood, taken 28 days after the second AZD1222 dose. The CDR3 coding sequence is TGCGCCAGCAGCCAACACCCTACAGGGGGCTTTACTGAAGCTTTCTTT. Amino acid sequence: CASSQHPTGGFTEAFF.